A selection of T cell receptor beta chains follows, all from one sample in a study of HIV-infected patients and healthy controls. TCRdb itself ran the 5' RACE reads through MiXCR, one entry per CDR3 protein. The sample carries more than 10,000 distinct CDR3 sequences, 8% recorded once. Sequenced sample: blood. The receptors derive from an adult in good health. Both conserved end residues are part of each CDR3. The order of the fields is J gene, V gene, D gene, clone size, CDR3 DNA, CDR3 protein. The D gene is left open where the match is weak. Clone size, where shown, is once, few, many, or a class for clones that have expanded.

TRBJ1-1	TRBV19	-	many	TGTGCCAGTAGTATGCCCTTGAACACTGAAGCTTTCTTT	CASSMPLNTEAFF
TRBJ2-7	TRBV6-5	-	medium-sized	TGTGCCAGCATCCGATCCTCAGGGGCCGGCTACGAGCAGTACTTC	CASIRSSGAGYEQYF
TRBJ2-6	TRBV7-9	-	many	TGTGCCAGCAGCTTAGGCATCAGGAGTGGGTCTGGGGCCAACGTCCTGACTTTC	CASSLGIRSGSGANVLTF
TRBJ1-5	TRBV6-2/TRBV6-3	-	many	TGTGCCAGCTCCGGGGGGATAGCAGGTCAGCCCCAGCATTTT	CASSGGIAGQPQHF
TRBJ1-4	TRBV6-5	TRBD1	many	TGTGCCAGCAGCGACGGACAGGGCGGTAATGAAAAACTGTTTTTT	CASSDGQGGNEKLFF
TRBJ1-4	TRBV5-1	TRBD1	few	TGCGCCAGCAGCTCCCGGACAGGGCGAAATGAAAAACTGTTTTTT	CASSSRTGRNEKLFF
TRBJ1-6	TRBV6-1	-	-	TGTGCCAGCAGGGCTTTCCTCTACAGCTCCTATAATTCACCCCTCCACTTT	CASRAFLYSSYNSPLHF
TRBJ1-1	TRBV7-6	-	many	TGTGCCAGCAGCTTAAAGGGCGGGACGAACACTGAAGCTTTCTTT	CASSLKGGTNTEAFF
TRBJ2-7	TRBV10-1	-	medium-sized	TGCGCCAGCAGTGCGGACAACTACGAGCAGTACTTC	CASSADNYEQYF
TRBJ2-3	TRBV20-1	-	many	TGCAGTGCTAGGGGGGTAGGTGGAGGAACCGGGGGCACAGATACGCAGTATTTT	CSARGVGGGTGGTDTQYF
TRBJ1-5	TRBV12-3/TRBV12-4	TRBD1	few	TGTGCCAGCAGTTTAGGGGACAGGGCAAGCAATCAGCCCCAGCATTTT	CASSLGDRASNQPQHF
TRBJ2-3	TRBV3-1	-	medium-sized	TGTGCCAGCAGCCTTAGACTGAATACGCAGTATTTT	CASSLRLNTQYF
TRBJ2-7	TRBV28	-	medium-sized	TGTGCCAGTAAGTCGACAGGACGCTACGAGCAGTACTTC	CASKSTGRYEQYF
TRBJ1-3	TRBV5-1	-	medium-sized	TGCGCCAGCAGCTTGGCGACTGGGACCTCTGGAAACACCATATATTTT	CASSLATGTSGNTIYF
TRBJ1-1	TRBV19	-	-	TGTGCCAGTAGTCCCGGGGGGAGGTCTTACACTGAAGCTTTCTTT	CASSPGGRSYTEAFF
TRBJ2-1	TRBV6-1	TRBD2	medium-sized	TGTGCCAGCAGTGAATCGCTAGCGGGGTGGGATGAGCAGTTCTTC	CASSESLAGWDEQFF
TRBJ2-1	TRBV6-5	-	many	TGTGCCACTTCGCGGGGAACGCTCTCCTACAATGAGCAGTTCTTC	CATSRGTLSYNEQFF
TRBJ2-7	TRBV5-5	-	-	TGTGCCAGCAGCGCAAATCCGGAAGACTACGAGCAGTACTTC	CASSANPEDYEQYF
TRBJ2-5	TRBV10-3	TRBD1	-	TGTGCCATCAGCCGGACAGGGCCGGGGGAGACCCAGTACTTC	CAISRTGPGETQYF
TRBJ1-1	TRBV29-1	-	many	TGCAGCGTTCAAAACGGGGCGCCGAACACTGAAGCTTTCTTT	CSVQNGAPNTEAFF